Listed here are 25 T cell receptor beta chains from one sample, sequenced in a study of T-cell memory formation after mild COVID-19. One entry per CDR3 protein, called by TCRdb with MiXCR from the 5' RACE reads. The sample contains 140,000 or so distinct CDR3 sequences, roughly 6.3% of which appear only once. Sequenced input: PBMCs or a T cell subset sorted from them (not recorded which). The receptor set was obtained from an adult woman who had mild COVID-19 (a few samples of this study predate the infection). Cell type and time point are not known.

J is TRBJ2-1 and V is TRBV9, with 12 bases identical to TRBD1. Germline V lookup: CDR1 SGDLS, CDR2 YYNGEE. This CDR3 is built from 20 residues. The ends lost 0 bases at V and 0 bases at J; junction bases unmatched: 10. For the CDR3, the DNA is TGTGCCAGCAGCGTAGCTGGGACAGGGGGCCACAGGAGCTCCTACAATGAGCAGTTCTTC. As protein: CASSVAGTGGHRSSYNEQFF.

This clonotype was counted ten times or more. This chain links TRBV9 with TRBJ2-3; D gene ambiguous. The V end lost 0 bases, the J end lost 0 bases, and 5 bases lay between the germline ends. CDR1 and CDR2 from the germline V gene are SGDLS and YYNGEE. The CDR3 length is 14 residues. CDR3 protein: CASSVGPSTDTQYF. The DNA of the CDR3 is TGTGCCAGCAGCGTAGGCCCTAGCACAGATACGCAGTATTTT.

There are a few counts of this clonotype. V and J are TRBV20-1 and TRBJ1-1; D unresolved. Germline values: CDR1 DFQATT, CDR2 SNEGSKA (reference sequence). Between the trimmed V and J ends, which lost 4 bases and 6 bases, there was a span of 3 bases. CDR3 length equals 9 residues. CDR3: CSANAEAFF. The CDR3 DNA reads as TGCAGTGCTAACGCTGAAGCTTTCTTT.

The rearrangement links TRBV24-1 to TRBJ2-3; a possible D gene is TRBD1 (6 bases). Deletions cut 5 bases from V and 4 bases from J, with 12 bases between. In germline, CDR1 is KGHDR, CDR2 SFDVKD. The CDR3 totals 14 residues. CDR3 in amino acids: CATSVPDSPDTQYF. CDR3 sequence (DNA): TGTGCCACCAGTGTCCCGGACAGTCCAGATACGCAGTATTTT.

This clonotype was detected ten times or more. The gene calls are TRBV28 and TRBJ2-3, with D unresolved. This CDR3 is built from 12 residues. The V and J ends lost 3 bases and 1 base respectively, with 2 bases between them. Germline CDR1 MDHEN, CDR2 SYDVKM. CDR3 amino acids: CASSLRTDTQYF. The CDR3 DNA follows: TGTGCCAGCAGTTTGCGCACAGATACGCAGTATTTT.

This clonotype was detected a few times. The V gene is TRBV6-5, the J gene TRBJ1-1; D unclear. CDR1 is MNHEY and CDR2 is SVGAGI in the germline V gene. Trimming stripped 1 base from V and 0 bases from J, with 9 bases between. The CDR3 runs to 15 residues. The CDR3 region has the DNA TGTGCCAGCAGTTACTTATCACCCATGAACACTGAAGCTTTCTTT. Protein product: CASSYLSPMNTEAFF.

This clonotype was found many times. The rearrangement links TRBV6-5 to TRBJ1-5; D not resolved. Germline CDR1 and CDR2: MNHEY and SVGAGI. Trimming pared 4 bases from V and 1 base from J, leaving 8 bases between. This CDR3 region has 14 residues. The CDR3 region is CASSFHGSNQPQHF. CDR3 coding DNA: TGTGCCAGCAGTTTTCATGGGAGCAATCAGCCCCAGCATTTT.

V usage is TRBV15 and J usage is TRBJ1-5; D is unclear. Trimming stripped 5 bases from V and 7 bases from J, with 9 bases between. The CDR3 totals 12 residues. CDR1 is LNHNV, CDR2 YYDKDF, per germline (reference sequence). As DNA, the CDR3 is TGTGCCACCAGCCTCGACTACCAGCCCCAGCATTTT. It encodes CATSLDYQPQHF.

The CDR3 nucleotides read TGCAGTGCTAGAGACGACGTGCCCTACAATGAGCAGTTCTTC. As protein: CSARDDVPYNEQFF. The chain carries TRBV20-1 and TRBJ2-1, with D hard to call. Trimming cost V 0 bases and J 2 bases, with 8 bases left between them. Germline V gives CDR1 DFQATT, CDR2 SNEGSKA (reference sequence). CDR3 length: 14 amino acids.

V is TRBV5-1 and J is TRBJ2-1; D remains unclear. The CDR3 consists of 12 residues. The germline V gene encodes CDR1 SGHRS and CDR2 YFSETQ. Trimming pared 0 bases from V and 8 bases from J, leaving 6 bases between. The CDR3 region is CASSLVLHEQFF. CDR3 sequence (DNA): TGCGCCAGCAGCTTGGTTCTCCATGAGCAGTTCTTC.

This clonotype occurred many times. This chain uses TRBV7-9 with TRBJ2-7; a weak D match, TRBD1 (6 bases). Trimming removed 0 bases at V and 3 bases at J, with 12 bases between. CDR1 is SEHNR and CDR2 is FQNEAQ in the germline V gene (reference sequence). The CDR3 contains 15 residues. The CDR3 DNA reads as TGTGCCAGCAGCTTAGCCGGGACACTTCGCTACGAGCAGTACTTC. This encodes CASSLAGTLRYEQYF.

In its sample, this clonotype was seen many times. The V and J genes are TRBV5-1 and TRBJ2-3; 7 bases map to TRBD1. CDR3 length: 17 residues. Per the germline V gene, CDR1 is SGHRS and CDR2 is YFSETQ. The V and J ends lost 3 bases and 5 bases, in that order; junction bases with no gene match: 15. The CDR3 loop reads CASSYTTTGSAVDTQYF. In nucleotides, the CDR3 is TGCGCCAGCAGCTATACAACGACAGGGAGTGCGGTAGATACGCAGTATTTT.

This clonotype was seen only a few times. The chain has TRBV19 and TRBJ2-7, with 7 bases identical to TRBD1. The CDR3 extends over 14 amino acids. Trimming removed 6 bases from V and 5 bases from J; junction bases left unmatched: 10. CDR1 LNHDA and CDR2 SQIVND come from the germline V gene (reference sequence). The CDR3 sequence: CASSKTSTGNEQYF. The CDR3 bases are TGTGCCAGTAGCAAAACTTCGACAGGGAACGAGCAGTACTTC. The whole variable domain, filled in from reference TRBV19 and TRBJ2-7, reads DGGITQSPKYLFRKEGQNVTLSCEQNLNHDAMYWYRQDPGQGLRLIYYSQIVNDFQKGDIAEGYSVSREKKESFPLTVTSAQKNPTAFYLCASSKTSTGNEQYFGPGTRLTVT.

This clonotype was recorded many times. This rearrangement joins TRBV12-3 or TRBV12-4 to TRBJ2-1, with TRBD2 matching over 11 bases. The V gene end was trimmed by 5 bases and the J gene end by 2 bases; junction bases not matched to a gene: 2. The CDR3 extends over 15 amino acids. CDR3 region: CASSISGRAYNEQFF. CDR3 coding DNA: TGTGCCAGCAGTATTAGCGGGAGGGCCTACAATGAGCAGTTCTTC.

This clonotype has a handful of counts. Written as DNA, the CDR3 is TGTGCCAGCAGCCAACGACCCAGAGAGGTCGAGCAGTACTTC. Its translation: CASSQRPREVEQYF. This chain links TRBV3-1 with TRBJ2-7; D is undetermined. The CDR3 contains 14 residues. Germline values: CDR1 LGHDT, CDR2 YNNKEL (reference sequence). V lost 2 bases, J lost 6 bases, and 14 bases lay in between.

Only a few counts were recorded for this clonotype. This chain joins TRBV9 and TRBJ2-7; TRBD2 aligns across 10 bases. The ends lost 4 bases at V and 7 bases at J; junction bases unmatched: 20. The CDR3 loop spans 18 amino acids. Germline loops: CDR1 SGDLS, CDR2 YYNGEE. The CDR3 reads CASSPGALGSSGSYEQYF. The CDR3 DNA is TGTGCCAGCAGCCCAGGGGCTCTTGGGTCTAGCGGGAGTTATGAGCAGTACTTC.

This clonotype was observed a few times. The chain joins TRBV23-1 to TRBJ2-1; D may match TRBD1 or TRBD2 (5 bases each). TRBV23-1 carries the ORF label, with uncertain function. The CDR3 has 15 residues. V dropped 4 bases and J dropped 7 bases, with 17 bases sitting between them. The CDR3 region is CASSPPRGRRNEQFF. The CDR3 DNA follows: TGCGCCAGCAGTCCGCCGAGGGGCAGACGTAATGAGCAGTTCTTC.

This clonotype appeared many times. The chain links TRBV12-3 or TRBV12-4 to TRBJ2-6, with D hard to call. V was cut by 8 bases and J by 3 bases, with 14 bases left in between. This CDR3 spans 15 amino acids. The chain's CDR3 is CASRGSGRGANVLTF. DNA for the CDR3: TGTGCCAGCCGAGGCTCGGGCCGTGGGGCCAACGTCCTGACTTTC.

There are many counts of this clonotype. The rearrangement joins TRBV5-1 to TRBJ1-1; D is undetermined. This CDR3 comprises 15 residues. V lost 0 bases to trimming and J lost 4 bases, with 13 bases between them. The V gene's germline CDR1 is SGHRS and CDR2 YFSETQ. The CDR3 protein is CASSLDGRKSTEAFF. In DNA, the CDR3 is TGCGCCAGCAGCTTGGACGGCCGAAAAAGCACTGAAGCTTTCTTT.

In this sample, this clonotype turned up many times. This chain joins TRBV20-1 and TRBJ2-7, with D perhaps assigned TRBD1 or TRBD2 (5 bases each). V was pared by 2 bases and J by 4 bases, with 18 bases between. Germline V CDR1 and CDR2: DFQATT, SNEGSKA (reference sequence). The CDR3 contains 15 residues. The CDR3: CSARNGALPLYEQYF. Written as DNA, the CDR3 is TGCAGTGCTAGAAACGGGGCCCTTCCCCTTTACGAGCAGTACTTC.

The sample holds many counts of this clonotype. The CDR3 region is CASSLDRHEQYF. The CDR3 DNA follows: TGTGCCAGCAGCTTGGACAGGCACGAGCAGTACTTC. The V gene is TRBV7-9, the J gene TRBJ2-7, with 7 bases matching TRBD1. V trimming: 3 bases; J trimming: 5 bases; junction bases outside the gene matches: 1. The CDR3 totals 12 residues. Looked up from germline, CDR1 is SEHNR and CDR2 is FQNEAQ (reference sequence).

This clonotype occurred many times. The rearrangement links TRBV20-1 to TRBJ2-1; D may be TRBD2 (7 bases). The germline V and J ends were trimmed by 5 bases and 4 bases, with 18 bases remaining between them. Germline lookup yields CDR1 DFQATT and CDR2 SNEGSKA (reference sequence). There are 15 residues in the CDR3. The chain's CDR3 is CSADPQAGTYNEQFF. CDR3 DNA: TGCAGTGCTGACCCCCAAGCGGGGACATACAATGAGCAGTTCTTC.

The chain links TRBV9 to TRBJ2-3; 12 bases align to TRBD2. The CDR3 sequence is 15 residues long. Germline lookup yields CDR1 SGDLS and CDR2 YYNGEE. V shed 3 bases, J shed 3 bases, and the junction held 2 bases outside the gene matches. As DNA, the CDR3 is TGTGCCAGCAGCGCGACTAGCGGGGGAACAGATACGCAGTATTTT. Protein: CASSATSGGTDTQYF.

At least ten counts were recorded for this clonotype. The CDR3 here is CASSLPGTRYTGELFF. CDR3 DNA: TGCGCCAGCAGCTTGCCCGGGACACGATACACCGGGGAGCTGTTTTTT. The V and J genes are TRBV5-1 and TRBJ2-2, with D perhaps TRBD1 (6 bases). The CDR3 runs 16 residues. In germline, CDR1 is SGHRS, CDR2 YFSETQ. Trimming removed 1 base at V and 3 bases at J, with 13 bases between.

At least ten counts were recorded for this clonotype. This chain connects TRBV20-1 to TRBJ2-3; D is ambiguous. Germline V CDR1 and CDR2: DFQATT, SNEGSKA (reference sequence). Trimming left V 2 bases short and J 4 bases short, with 7 bases between. The CDR3 runs to 12 residues. The CDR3 loop reads CSARIRADTQYF. The CDR3 nucleotides are TGCAGTGCTAGAATCCGTGCAGATACGCAGTATTTT.